This TCR beta chain stems from a study of cytomegalovirus exposure and HLA in healthy donors. On the study more broadly: Earlier results showed 90 million to 120 million unique TCR beta sequences derived from around 170 million T cells.

This clone has a single count. Its antigen is not identified. General study findings and limits: Judged likely to be a sequencing artifact was a cluster of highly shared sequence variants. Analyses of presence/absence relied on an assumption of roughly uniform sequencing depth across donors.

The PCR was carried out with 60 Vbeta primers and 13 Jbeta primers. Produced via immunoSEQ multiplex PCR; TCRdb's table is partial and in-frame only. The sample lists 100,000 to 150,000 clones, about 79% occurring once. This TCR derives from a woman between 45 and 65 years old in good health and CMV-seronegative. Sequencing input: PBMCs.

Here the CDR3 DNA reads TGTGCCAGCAGCTTGACAGGGGGCTATGGCTACACCTTC. This codes for CASSLTGGYGYTF. The chain recombines TRBV7-9 with TRBJ1-2; 9 bases are a match to TRBD1. Germline V gives CDR1 SEHNR, CDR2 FQNEAQ (reference sequence). CDR3 length: 13 residues. V was clipped by 3 bases and J by 4 bases; unmatched bases: 0.